One sample yielded the 2 T cell receptor beta chains listed below, sequenced in a study of blood T cell repertoires in COVID-19. TCRdb keeps only in-frame clones here, not all; method: immunoSEQ multiplex PCR. This sample yields 45,000 to 70,000 clones, of which 90% to 95% are seen a single time; about 7% belongs to the top ten. The sequenced sample consisted of peripheral blood. These receptors all come from a woman aged 60 to 75 with active or convalescent COVID-19.

The genes are TRBV12-5 and TRBJ1-5; 12 nucleotides agree with TRBD1. The CDR3 is 17 residues long. Unmatched junction bases numbered 12, after V lost 5 bases and J lost 7 bases. CDR1 and CDR2 from the germline V gene are LGHNT and FRNRAP. The CDR3 region is CASGLLGQGARDQPQHF. The CDR3 DNA follows: TGTGCTAGTGGTCTCTTGGGACAGGGGGCTCGAGACCAGCCCCAGCATTTT.

The V gene is TRBV7-9, the J gene TRBJ2-1; 8 bases align to TRBD1. Germline loops: CDR1 SEHNR, CDR2 FQNEAQ (reference sequence). The CDR3 totals 16 residues. The junction had 7 bases not matched to a gene; V was cut back by 5 bases and J by 1 base. CDR3 amino acids: CASSARGRGSYNEQFF. CDR3 nucleotide sequence: TGTGCCAGCAGCGCCAGGGGGCGAGGGTCCTACAATGAGCAGTTCTTC. Filled out from reference TRBV7-9 and TRBJ2-1, the complete variable domain reads DTGVSQNPRHKITKRGQNVTFRCDPISEHNRLYWYRQTLGQGPEFLTYFQNEAQLEKSRLLSDRFSAERPKGSFSTLEIQRTEQGDSAMYLCASSARGRGSYNEQFFGPGTRLTVL.